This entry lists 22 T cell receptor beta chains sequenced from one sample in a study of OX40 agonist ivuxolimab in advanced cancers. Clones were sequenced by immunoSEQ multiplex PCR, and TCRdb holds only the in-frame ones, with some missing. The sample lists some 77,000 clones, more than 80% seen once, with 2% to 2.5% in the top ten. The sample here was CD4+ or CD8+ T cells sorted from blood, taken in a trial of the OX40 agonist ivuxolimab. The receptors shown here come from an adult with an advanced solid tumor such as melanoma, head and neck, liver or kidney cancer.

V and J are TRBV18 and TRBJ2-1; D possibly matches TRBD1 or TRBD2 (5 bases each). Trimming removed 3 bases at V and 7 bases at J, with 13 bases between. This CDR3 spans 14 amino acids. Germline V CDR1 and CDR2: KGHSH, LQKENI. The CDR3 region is CASSPSGTRNEQFF. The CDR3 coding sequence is TGTGCCAGCTCACCTTCCGGGACCCGGAATGAGCAGTTCTTC.

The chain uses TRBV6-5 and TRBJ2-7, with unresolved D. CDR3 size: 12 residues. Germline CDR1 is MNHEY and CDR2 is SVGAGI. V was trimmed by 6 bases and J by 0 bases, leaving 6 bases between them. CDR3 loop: CASRQSSYEQYF. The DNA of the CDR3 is TGTGCCAGCAGACAGAGCTCCTACGAGCAGTACTTC.

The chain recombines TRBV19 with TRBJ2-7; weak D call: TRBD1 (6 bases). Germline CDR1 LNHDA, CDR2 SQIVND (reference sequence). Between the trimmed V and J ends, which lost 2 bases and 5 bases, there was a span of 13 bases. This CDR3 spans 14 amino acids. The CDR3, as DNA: TGTGCCAGTAGTATACAGGGGTCAACGCACGAGCAGTACTTC. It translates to CASSIQGSTHEQYF.

DNA for the CDR3: TGTGCCAGCAACCAGGACGGCTACGAGCAGTACTTC. Translation: CASNQDGYEQYF. This rearrangement joins TRBV7-2 to TRBJ2-7, with D unclear. The CDR3 is made up of 12 amino acids. Germline V gene data show CDR1 as SGHTA and CDR2 as FQGNSA. Deletions cut 7 bases from V and 3 bases from J, with 10 bases between.

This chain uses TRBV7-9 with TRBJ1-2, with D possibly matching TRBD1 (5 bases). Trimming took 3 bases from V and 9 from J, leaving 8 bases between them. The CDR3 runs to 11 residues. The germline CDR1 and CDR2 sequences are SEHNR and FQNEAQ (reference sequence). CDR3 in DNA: TGTGCCAGCAGCTTGGGGGTGCGCTACACCTTC. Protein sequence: CASSLGVRYTF.

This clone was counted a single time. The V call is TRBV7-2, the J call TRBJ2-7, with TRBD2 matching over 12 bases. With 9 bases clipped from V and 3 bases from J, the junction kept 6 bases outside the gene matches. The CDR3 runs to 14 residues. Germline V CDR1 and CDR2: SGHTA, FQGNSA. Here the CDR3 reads CASKILAGGYEQYF. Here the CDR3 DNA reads TGTGCCAGTAAAATACTAGCGGGAGGCTACGAGCAGTACTTC.

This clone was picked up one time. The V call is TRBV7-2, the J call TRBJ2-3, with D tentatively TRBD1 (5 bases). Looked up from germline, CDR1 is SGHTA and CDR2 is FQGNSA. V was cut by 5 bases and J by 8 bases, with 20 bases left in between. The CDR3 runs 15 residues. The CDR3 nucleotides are TGTGCCAGCAGCCCCGGACGGGTTAATCAGGGTACGCAGTATTTT. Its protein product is CASSPGRVNQGTQYF.

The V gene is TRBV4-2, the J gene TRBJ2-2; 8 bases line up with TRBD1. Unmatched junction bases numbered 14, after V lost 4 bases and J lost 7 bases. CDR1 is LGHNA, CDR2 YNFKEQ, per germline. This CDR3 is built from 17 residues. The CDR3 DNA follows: TGTGCCAGCAGCCGACGAACGAGGACAGGGCTCATCGGGGAGCTGTTTTTT. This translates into CASSRRTRTGLIGELFF.

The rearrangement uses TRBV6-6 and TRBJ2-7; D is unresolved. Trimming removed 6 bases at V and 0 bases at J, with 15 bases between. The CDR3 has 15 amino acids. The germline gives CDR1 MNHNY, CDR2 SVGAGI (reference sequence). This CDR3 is CASSLGWSSSYEQYF. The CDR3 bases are TGTGCCAGCAGCCTAGGGTGGTCGAGCTCCTACGAGCAGTACTTC.

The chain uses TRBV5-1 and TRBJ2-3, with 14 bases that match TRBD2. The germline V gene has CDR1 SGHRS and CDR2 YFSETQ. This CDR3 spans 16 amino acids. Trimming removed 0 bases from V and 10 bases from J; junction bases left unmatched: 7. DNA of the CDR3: TGCGCCAGCAGCTTGGGGACTAGCGGGAGGTCTCAGTCGCAGTATTTT. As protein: CASSLGTSGRSQSQYF. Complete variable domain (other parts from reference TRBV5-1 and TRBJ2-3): KAGVTQTPRYLIKTRGQQVTLSCSPISGHRSVSWYQQTPGQGLQFLFEYFSETQRNKGNFPGRFSGRQFSNSRSEMNVSTLELGDSALYLCASSLGTSGRSQSQYFGPGTRLTVL.

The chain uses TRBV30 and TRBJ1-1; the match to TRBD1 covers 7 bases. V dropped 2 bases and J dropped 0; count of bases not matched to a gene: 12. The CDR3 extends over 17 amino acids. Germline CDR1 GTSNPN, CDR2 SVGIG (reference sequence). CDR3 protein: CAWSISHRGTMNTEAFF. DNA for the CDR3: TGTGCCTGGAGTATTTCGCACAGGGGCACCATGAACACTGAAGCTTTCTTT.

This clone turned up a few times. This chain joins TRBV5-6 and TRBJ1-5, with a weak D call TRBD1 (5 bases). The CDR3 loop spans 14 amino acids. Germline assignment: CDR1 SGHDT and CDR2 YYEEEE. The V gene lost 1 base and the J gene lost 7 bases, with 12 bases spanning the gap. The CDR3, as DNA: TGTGCCAGCAGCTTGTTGAGTGGGGACCAGCCCCAGCATTTT. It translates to CASSLLSGDQPQHF. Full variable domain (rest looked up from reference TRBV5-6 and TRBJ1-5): DAGVTQSPTHLIKTRGQQVTLRCSPKSGHDTVSWYQQALGQGPQFIFQYYEEEERQRGNFPDRFSGHQFPNYSSELNVNALLLGDSALYLCASSLLSGDQPQHFGDGTRLSIL.

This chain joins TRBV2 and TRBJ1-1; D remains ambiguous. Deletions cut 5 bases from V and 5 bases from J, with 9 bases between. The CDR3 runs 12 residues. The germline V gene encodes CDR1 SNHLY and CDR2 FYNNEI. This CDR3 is CASSLGKTEAFF. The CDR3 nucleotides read TGTGCCAGCAGTCTCGGGAAGACTGAAGCTTTCTTT. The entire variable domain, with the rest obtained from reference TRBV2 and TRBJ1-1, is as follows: EPEVTQTPSHQVTQMGQEVILRCVPISNHLYFYWYRQILGQKVEFLVSFYNNEISEKSEIFDDQFSVERPDGSNFTLKIRSTKLEDSAMYFCASSLGKTEAFFGQGTRLTVV.

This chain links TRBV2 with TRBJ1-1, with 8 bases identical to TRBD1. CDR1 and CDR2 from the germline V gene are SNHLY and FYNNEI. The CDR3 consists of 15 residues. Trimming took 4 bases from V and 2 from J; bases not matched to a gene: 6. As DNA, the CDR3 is TGTGCCAGCAGTGGACACAGGGGGGTTAACACTGAAGCTTTCTTT. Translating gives CASSGHRGVNTEAFF.

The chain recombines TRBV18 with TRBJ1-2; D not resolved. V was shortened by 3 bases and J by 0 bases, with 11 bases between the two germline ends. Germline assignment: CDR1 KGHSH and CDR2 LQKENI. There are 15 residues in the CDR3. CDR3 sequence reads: CASSPDERTNYGYTF. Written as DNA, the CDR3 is TGTGCCAGCTCACCCGACGAACGGACTAACTATGGCTACACCTTC.

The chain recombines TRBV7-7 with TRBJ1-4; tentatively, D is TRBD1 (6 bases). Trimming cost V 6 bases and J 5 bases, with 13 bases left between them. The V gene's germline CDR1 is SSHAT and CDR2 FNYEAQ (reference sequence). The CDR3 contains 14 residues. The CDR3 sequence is CASSGGHPNEKLFF. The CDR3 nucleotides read TGTGCCAGCAGTGGGGGACACCCAAATGAAAAACTGTTTTTT.

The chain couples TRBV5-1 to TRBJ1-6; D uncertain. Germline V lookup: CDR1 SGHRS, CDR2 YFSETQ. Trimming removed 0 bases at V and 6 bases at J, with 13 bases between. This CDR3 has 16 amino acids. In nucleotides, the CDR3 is TGCGCCAGCAGCTTGGCTGCTTCAGGACTTAATTCACCCCTCCACTTT. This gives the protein CASSLAASGLNSPLHF. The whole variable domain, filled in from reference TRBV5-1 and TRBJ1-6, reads KAGVTQTPRYLIKTRGQQVTLSCSPISGHRSVSWYQQTPGQGLQFLFEYFSETQRNKGNFPGRFSGRQFSNSRSEMNVSTLELGDSALYLCASSLAASGLNSPLHFGNGTRLTVT.

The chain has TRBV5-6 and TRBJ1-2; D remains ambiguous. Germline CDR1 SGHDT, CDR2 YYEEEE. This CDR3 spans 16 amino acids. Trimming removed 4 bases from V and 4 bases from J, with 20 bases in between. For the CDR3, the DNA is TGTGCCAGCAGCCCCGCTGACGGCAGAATATCCTATGGCTACACCTTC. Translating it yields CASSPADGRISYGYTF. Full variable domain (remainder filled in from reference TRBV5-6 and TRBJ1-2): DAGVTQSPTHLIKTRGQQVTLRCSPKSGHDTVSWYQQALGQGPQFIFQYYEEEERQRGNFPDRFSGHQFPNYSSELNVNALLLGDSALYLCASSPADGRISYGYTFGSGTRLTVV.

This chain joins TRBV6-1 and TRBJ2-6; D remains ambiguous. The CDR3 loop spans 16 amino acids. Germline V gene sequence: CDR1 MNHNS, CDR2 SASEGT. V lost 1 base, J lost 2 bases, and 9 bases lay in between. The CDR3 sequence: CASSEVVGAGANVLTF. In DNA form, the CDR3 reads TGTGCCAGCAGTGAAGTCGTGGGCGCTGGGGCCAACGTCCTGACTTTC.

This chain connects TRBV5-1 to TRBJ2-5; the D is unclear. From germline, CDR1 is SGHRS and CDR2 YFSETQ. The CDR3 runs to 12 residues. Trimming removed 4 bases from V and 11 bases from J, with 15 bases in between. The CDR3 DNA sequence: TGCGCCAGCAGCCAATCTTCCGGGCTGCAGTACTTC. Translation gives CASSQSSGLQYF.

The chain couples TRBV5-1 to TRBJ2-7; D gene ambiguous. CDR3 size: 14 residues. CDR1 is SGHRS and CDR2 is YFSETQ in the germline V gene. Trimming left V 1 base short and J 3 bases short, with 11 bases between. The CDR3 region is CASSLLAADYEQYF. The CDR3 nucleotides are TGCGCCAGCAGCTTGTTGGCTGCAGACTACGAGCAGTACTTC. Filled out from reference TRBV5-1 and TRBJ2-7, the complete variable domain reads KAGVTQTPRYLIKTRGQQVTLSCSPISGHRSVSWYQQTPGQGLQFLFEYFSETQRNKGNFPGRFSGRQFSNSRSEMNVSTLELGDSALYLCASSLLAADYEQYFGPGTRLTVT.

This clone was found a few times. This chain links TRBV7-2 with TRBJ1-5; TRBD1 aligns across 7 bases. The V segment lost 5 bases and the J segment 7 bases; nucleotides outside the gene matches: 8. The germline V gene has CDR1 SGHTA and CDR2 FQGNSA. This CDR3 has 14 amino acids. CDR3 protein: CASSRDRANQPQHF. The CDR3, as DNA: TGTGCCAGCAGCCGTGACAGGGCCAACCAGCCCCAGCATTTT.